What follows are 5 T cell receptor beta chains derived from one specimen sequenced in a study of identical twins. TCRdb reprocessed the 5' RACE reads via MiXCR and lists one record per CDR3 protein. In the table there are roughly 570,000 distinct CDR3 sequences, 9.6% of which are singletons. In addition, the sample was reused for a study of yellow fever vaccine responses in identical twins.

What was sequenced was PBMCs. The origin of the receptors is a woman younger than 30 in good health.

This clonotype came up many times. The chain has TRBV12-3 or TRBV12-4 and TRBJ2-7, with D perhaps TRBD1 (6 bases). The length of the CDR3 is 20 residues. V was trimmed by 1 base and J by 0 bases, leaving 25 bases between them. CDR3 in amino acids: CASSLVWWPRTDFLSYEQYF. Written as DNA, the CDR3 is TGTGCCAGCAGTTTAGTGTGGTGGCCGAGGACAGACTTTCTCTCCTACGAGCAGTACTTC.

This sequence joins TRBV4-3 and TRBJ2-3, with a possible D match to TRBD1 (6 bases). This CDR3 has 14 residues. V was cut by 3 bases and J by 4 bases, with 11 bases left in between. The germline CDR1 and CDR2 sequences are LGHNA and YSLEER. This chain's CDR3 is CASSHLRGADTQYF. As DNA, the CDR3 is TGCGCCAGCAGCCACCTCAGGGGTGCAGATACGCAGTATTTT.

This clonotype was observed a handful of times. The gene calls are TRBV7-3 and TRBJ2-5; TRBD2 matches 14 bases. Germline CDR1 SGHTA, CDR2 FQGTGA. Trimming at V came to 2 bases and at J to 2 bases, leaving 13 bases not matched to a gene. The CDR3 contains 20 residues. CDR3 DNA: TGTGCCAGCAGCTTAGGGACTAGCGGGGGCCCTATATCCAAACAAGAGACCCAGTACTTC. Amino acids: CASSLGTSGGPISKQETQYF.

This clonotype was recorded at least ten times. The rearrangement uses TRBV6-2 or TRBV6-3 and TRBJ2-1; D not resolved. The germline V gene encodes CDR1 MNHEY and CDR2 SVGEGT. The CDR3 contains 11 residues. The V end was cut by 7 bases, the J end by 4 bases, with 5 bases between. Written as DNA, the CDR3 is TGTGCCAGCACGGAGTACAATGAGCAGTTCTTC. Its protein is CASTEYNEQFF.

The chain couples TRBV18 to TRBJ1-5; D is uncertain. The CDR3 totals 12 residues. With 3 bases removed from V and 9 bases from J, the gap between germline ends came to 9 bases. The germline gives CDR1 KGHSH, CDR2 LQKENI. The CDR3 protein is CASSPGRWPQHF. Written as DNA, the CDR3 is TGTGCCAGCTCACCGGGTCGTTGGCCCCAGCATTTT.